The 32 T cell receptor beta chains given below trace back to one sample, sequenced in a study of blood T cells in healthy people across ages. A sample-barcoded 5' primer and a J-beta primer mix were used in a second PCR of roughly 7 to 11 cycles. MiXCR, run by TCRdb on the 5' RACE reads, gives a single entry per CDR3 protein. Of over 1,500,000 distinct CDR3 sequences listed, roughly two fifths are singletons. The material sequenced was blood. These receptor sequences come from a human donor in good health.

The chain joins TRBV5-1 to TRBJ2-3; D is possibly TRBD2 (7 bases). CDR1 is SGHRS and CDR2 is YFSETQ in the germline V gene. The CDR3 runs to 15 residues. Trimming took 2 bases from V and 5 from J, leaving 15 bases between them. For the CDR3, the DNA is TGCGCCAGCAGCTTTTGGGGGGGGGCGAAAGATACGCAGTATTTT. It translates to CASSFWGGAKDTQYF.

This clonotype was observed a single time. This rearrangement joins TRBV5-1 to TRBJ2-1; D could derive from TRBD1 or TRBD2 (5 bases each). Germline lookup yields CDR1 SGHRS and CDR2 YFSETQ. This CDR3 spans 15 amino acids. V lost 0 bases and J lost 13, with 20 bases in between. As DNA, the CDR3 is TGCGCCAGCAGCTTGGAGGCCAGGGACCCTCGGACTCAGTTCTTC. Residues: CASSLEARDPRTQFF.

The chain's CDR3 is CASTLSSRVAETQYF. In DNA form, the CDR3 reads TGTGCCAGCACATTATCTAGCCGGGTGGCCGAGACCCAGTACTTC. The gene calls are TRBV12-3 or TRBV12-4 and TRBJ2-5, with D maybe TRBD2 (5 bases). Trimming shortened V by 7 bases and J by 5 bases, and 20 bases separated the two germline ends. The CDR3 is made up of 15 amino acids.

A few counts support this clonotype. The CDR3 is CASSSRDRETYNEQFF. The CDR3 DNA follows: TGTGCCAGCAGTAGCCGGGACAGAGAGACCTACAATGAGCAGTTCTTC. The chain carries TRBV6-2 or TRBV6-3 and TRBJ2-1, with 7 bases lining up with TRBD1. Trimming removed 5 bases from V and 2 bases from J; junction bases left unmatched: 9. This CDR3 is built from 16 residues. The germline V gene has CDR1 MNHEY and CDR2 SVGEGT.

V and J are TRBV7-2 and TRBJ1-4, with TRBD1 matching 9 bases. Germline V lookup: CDR1 SGHTA, CDR2 FQGNSA. The CDR3 spans 17 residues. V shed 3 bases and J 2 bases; nucleotides not matched to a gene: 7. The CDR3 spells CASSLGGQGQTNEKLFF. DNA for the CDR3: TGTGCCAGCAGCTTGGGCGGACAGGGGCAGACTAATGAAAAACTGTTTTTT.

The J gene is TRBJ2-3, the V gene TRBV5-1; D is possibly TRBD2 (5 bases). The CDR3 has 16 amino acids. Germline V gene data show CDR1 as SGHRS and CDR2 as YFSETQ. Deletions cut 4 bases from V and 4 bases from J, with 19 bases between. DNA for the CDR3: TGCGCCAGCAGCGCCCGAGGCGGGCAATCGGCAGATACGCAGTATTTT. It specifies CASSARGGQSADTQYF.

The chain uses TRBV7-3 and TRBJ1-1, with 7 bases aligning to TRBD1. J lost 8 bases, V lost 5 bases, and 8 bases had no gene match. Germline lookup yields CDR1 SGHTA and CDR2 FQGTGA. There are 13 residues in the CDR3. The CDR3: CASSLTGTEEAFF. The CDR3 region has the DNA TGTGCCAGCAGCCTGACCGGGACAGAGGAAGCTTTCTTT.

This clonotype showed up just a few times. The chain carries TRBV6-2 or TRBV6-3 and TRBJ2-1, with 7 nucleotides matching TRBD2. From germline, CDR1 is MNHEY and CDR2 SVGEGT. This CDR3 is 13 amino acids long. Trimming removed 11 bases from V and 0 bases from J; junction bases left unmatched: 4. The CDR3 bases are TGTGCCGGGGGGGACGACTCCTACAATGAGCAGTTCTTC. Amino acid sequence: CAGGDDSYNEQFF.

This clonotype has just a few counts. The chain has TRBV29-1 and TRBJ2-2; 8 nucleotides line up with TRBD1. CDR1 SQVTM and CDR2 ANQGSEA come from the germline V gene. This CDR3 is 13 amino acids long. V was clipped by 7 bases and J by 4 bases; unmatched bases: 5. Here the CDR3 reads CSASTGGTGELFF. The DNA of the CDR3 is TGCAGCGCCTCAACAGGGGGCACCGGGGAGCTGTTTTTT.

Only a few counts were recorded for this clonotype. V and J are TRBV19 and TRBJ2-1, with TRBD2 identical over 14 bases. Trimming cost V 3 bases and J 8 bases; bases outside gene matches: 9. There are 17 residues in the CDR3. From germline, CDR1 is LNHDA and CDR2 SQIVND (reference sequence). CDR3: CASSIRTGTSGGYEQFF. The CDR3 DNA sequence: TGTGCCAGTAGTATTCGTACCGGGACTAGCGGGGGCTATGAGCAGTTCTTC.

This clonotype turned up a few times. The rearrangement joins TRBV9 to TRBJ1-2; D ambiguous. The CDR3 is 13 residues long. V was clipped by 1 base and J by 6 bases, with 10 bases between them. Germline V CDR1 and CDR2: SGDLS, YYNGEE. The CDR3 region has the DNA TGTGCCAGCAGCGTATCCAGGACGGATGGCTACACCTTC. Translation gives CASSVSRTDGYTF.

The V call is TRBV20-1, the J call TRBJ2-1; D is perhaps TRBD1 (6 bases). The CDR3 covers 13 residues. The ends were cut back, 1 base at V and 9 bases at J, with 13 bases in the middle. Per germline, CDR1 DFQATT and CDR2 SNEGSKA (reference sequence). The CDR3 reads CSARGQGRSEQFF. For the CDR3, the DNA is TGCAGTGCTAGAGGTCAGGGGCGCAGTGAGCAGTTCTTC.

Written as DNA, the CDR3 is TGTGCCAGCAGCACTCGACAGGGAGGGGACACTGAAGCTTTCTTT. It encodes CASSTRQGGDTEAFF. The rearrangement uses TRBV7-2 and TRBJ1-1, with 7 bases fitting TRBD1. The V and J ends lost 5 bases and 3 bases, in that order; junction bases with no gene match: 9. Germline V lookup: CDR1 SGHTA, CDR2 FQGNSA. This CDR3 contains 15 residues.

This chain uses TRBV3-1 with TRBJ2-3; D is uncertain. The V end was cut by 6 bases, the J end by 6 bases, with 10 bases between. Looked up from germline, CDR1 is LGHDT and CDR2 is YNNKEL (reference sequence). CDR3 length: 12 residues. The CDR3 region is CASRQSSDTQYF. CDR3 sequence (DNA): TGTGCCAGCAGGCAATCGTCCGATACGCAGTATTTT.

Points on this clonotype: A much larger clone lies a single base off, so this may be a read error. The chain links TRBV20-1 to TRBJ2-3, with D hard to call. Germline values: CDR1 DFQATT, CDR2 SNEGSKA (reference sequence). The V end was cut by 3 bases, the J end by 4 bases, with 5 bases between. This CDR3 is 11 amino acids long. CDR3 sequence reads: CSARKADTQYF. As DNA, the CDR3 is TGCAGTGCTAGGAAGGCAGATACGCAGTATTTT.

This chain links TRBV6-2 or TRBV6-3 with TRBJ1-2; the D gene is possibly TRBD1 (6 bases). V was pared by 11 bases and J by 0 bases, with 13 bases between. The V gene's germline CDR1 is MNHEY and CDR2 SVGEGT. The CDR3 is 13 amino acids. The CDR3 DNA reads as TGTGCCCACAGGGCGAATACTAACTATGGCTACACCTTC. It codes for CAHRANTNYGYTF.

V and J are TRBV29-1 and TRBJ2-7; D is unclear. The V and J ends lost 3 bases and 7 bases respectively, with 13 bases between them. Per the germline V gene, CDR1 is SQVTM and CDR2 is ANQGSEA. The CDR3 sequence is 12 residues long. CDR3 nucleotides: TGCAGCGTTGATGCGGACGGCAGGGAGCAGTACTTC. This encodes CSVDADGREQYF.

This sequence joins TRBV29-1 and TRBJ2-4; perhaps TRBD2 as D (5 bases). The J call is in doubt because the DNA end fits TRBJ2-7 better. CDR1 and CDR2 from the germline V gene are SQVTM and ANQGSEA. The CDR3 runs 13 residues. The CDR3 region has the DNA TGCAGCGTTGGATTTCTGGGGAGAGGCGAGCAGTACTTC. As protein: CSVGFLGRGEQYF.

The chain employs TRBV7-6 and TRBJ2-3; 9 positions match TRBD2. Trimming took 1 base from V and 5 from J; bases not matched to a gene: 7. Germline-derived CDR1 and CDR2 are SGHVS and FNYEAQ. This CDR3 contains 16 residues. The CDR3 sequence: CASSLGGGAGKDTQYF. The CDR3 DNA follows: TGTGCCAGCAGCTTAGGCGGGGGGGCTGGGAAAGATACGCAGTATTTT. The variable domain in full, completed from reference TRBV7-6 and TRBJ2-3, reads GAGVSQSPRYKVTKRGQDVALRCDPISGHVSLYWYRQALGQGPEFLTYFNYEAQQDKSGLPNDRFSAERPEGSISTLTIQRTEQRDSAMYRCASSLGGGAGKDTQYFGPGTRLTVL.

The sample holds many counts of this clonotype. The J gene is TRBJ2-3, the V gene TRBV9; D ambiguous. The CDR3 loop spans 15 amino acids. The germline V gene encodes CDR1 SGDLS and CDR2 YYNGEE. The germline V and J ends were trimmed by 3 bases and 0 bases, with 11 bases remaining between them. The CDR3 DNA reads as TGTGCCAGCAGCGAAGGGTTCCCCAGCACAGATACGCAGTATTTT. Translated: CASSEGFPSTDTQYF.

This clonotype came up a few times. DNA for the CDR3: TGTGCCAGCAGCTCCAGGGTTGGTAAAGCTTTCTTT. This sequence encodes CASSSRVGKAFF. V is TRBV7-2 and J is TRBJ1-1; maybe TRBD1 (5 bases). V lost 4 bases and J 9 bases, leaving 12 bases between the germline ends. Germline lookup yields CDR1 SGHTA and CDR2 FQGNSA. This CDR3 comprises 12 residues.

The CDR3 sequence: CASITYREAFF. CDR3 sequence (DNA): TGTGCCAGCATCACCTACAGGGAAGCTTTCTTT. The chain uses TRBV6-6 and TRBJ1-1, with D possibly TRBD1 on 5 matching bases. The CDR3 consists of 11 residues. Germline CDR1 and CDR2: MNHNY and SVGAGI (reference sequence). Trimming removed 7 bases from V and 8 bases from J, with 11 bases in between.

The genes are TRBV7-6 and TRBJ2-7, with 12 bases lining up with TRBD2. The CDR3 loop spans 18 amino acids. The germline CDR1 and CDR2 sequences are SGHVS and FNYEAQ. The V segment lost 4 bases and the J segment 3 bases; nucleotides outside the gene matches: 13. As DNA, the CDR3 is TGTGCCAGCAGCTCACAAGGGGCTAGCGGGGGGGCCCACTACGAGCAGTACTTC. Its translation: CASSSQGASGGAHYEQYF.

This chain joins TRBV4-3 and TRBJ2-4, with D possibly matching TRBD1 (5 bases). Trimming stripped 1 base from V and 8 bases from J, with 9 bases between. Germline V lookup: CDR1 LGHNA, CDR2 YSLEER. This CDR3 is built from 13 residues. The CDR3 sequence: CASSQVIRDIQYF. DNA for the CDR3: TGCGCCAGCAGCCAAGTCATCAGGGACATTCAGTACTTC.

The V and J genes are TRBV29-1 and TRBJ2-5; 10 bases fit TRBD1. V trimming: 5 bases; J trimming: 5 bases; junction bases outside the gene matches: 8. The germline V gene has CDR1 SQVTM and CDR2 ANQGSEA. The CDR3 covers 14 residues. The CDR3: CSVPARTGGETQYF. In DNA, the CDR3 is TGCAGCGTTCCAGCCCGGACAGGGGGGGAGACCCAGTACTTC.

The chain carries TRBV12-3 or TRBV12-4 and TRBJ2-3, with D uncertain. This CDR3 is built from 10 residues. As DNA, the CDR3 is TGTGGAGCCGGTCCAGATACGCAGTATTTT. As protein: CGAGPDTQYF.

This chain joins TRBV5-5 and TRBJ1-2, with a possible D match to TRBD1 (5 bases). This CDR3 contains 13 residues. CDR1 SGHKS and CDR2 YYEKEE come from the germline V gene (reference sequence). Trimming cost V 1 base and J 10 bases, with 14 bases left between them. DNA for the CDR3: TGTGCCAGCAGCTTGTGGGACCCCTCGGTCTACACCTTC. Its translation is CASSLWDPSVYTF.

V is TRBV5-1 and J is TRBJ2-7; D perhaps matches TRBD2 (6 bases). This CDR3 spans 14 amino acids. From germline, CDR1 is SGHRS and CDR2 YFSETQ. The germline V and J ends were trimmed by 3 bases and 3 bases, with 13 bases remaining between them. CDR3 bases: TGCGCCAGCAGCTATGCGGGACCTCTCTACGAGCAGTACTTC. It yields the protein CASSYAGPLYEQYF.

This sequence joins TRBV28 and TRBJ2-4, with TRBD1 matching over 11 bases. The J call may be wrong; the DNA end is better matched by TRBJ2-7. Looked up from germline, CDR1 is MDHEN and CDR2 is SYDVKM. The CDR3 has 14 amino acids. The CDR3 region is CASMGQGDFYEQYF. CDR3 coding DNA: TGTGCCAGCATGGGACAGGGGGACTTTTACGAGCAGTACTTC.

This clonotype was picked up a small number of times. The chain combines TRBV7-2 with TRBJ2-5; no firm D call. CDR1 SGHTA and CDR2 FQGNSA come from the germline V gene. Trimming removed 1 base at V and 1 base at J, with 10 bases between. This CDR3 region has 15 residues. CDR3 sequence: CASSLVSVLQETQYF. DNA of the CDR3: TGTGCCAGCAGCTTAGTATCAGTCCTCCAAGAGACCCAGTACTTC.

The chain has TRBV20-1 and TRBJ2-1, with a tentative D call TRBD2 (6 bases). The CDR3 runs 15 residues. The V gene lost 5 bases and the J gene lost 5 bases, with 19 bases spanning the gap. The V gene's germline CDR1 is DFQATT and CDR2 SNEGSKA (reference sequence). CDR3 sequence (DNA): TGCAGTGCTGGGAGTTTCGGGGGAGTCAACAATGAGCAGTTCTTC. Encoded protein: CSAGSFGGVNNEQFF.

At least ten counts were recorded for this clonotype. V is TRBV6-5 and J is TRBJ2-1, with D perhaps matching TRBD1 or TRBD2 (5 bases each). Germline CDR1 reads MNHEY; CDR2 reads SVGAGI. CDR3 length: 14 amino acids. Between the trimmed V and J ends, which lost 2 bases and 2 bases, there was a span of 7 bases. CDR3 in DNA: TGTGCCAGCAGTTACGGGGGTGCCTACAATGAGCAGTTCTTC. Its protein product is CASSYGGAYNEQFF.